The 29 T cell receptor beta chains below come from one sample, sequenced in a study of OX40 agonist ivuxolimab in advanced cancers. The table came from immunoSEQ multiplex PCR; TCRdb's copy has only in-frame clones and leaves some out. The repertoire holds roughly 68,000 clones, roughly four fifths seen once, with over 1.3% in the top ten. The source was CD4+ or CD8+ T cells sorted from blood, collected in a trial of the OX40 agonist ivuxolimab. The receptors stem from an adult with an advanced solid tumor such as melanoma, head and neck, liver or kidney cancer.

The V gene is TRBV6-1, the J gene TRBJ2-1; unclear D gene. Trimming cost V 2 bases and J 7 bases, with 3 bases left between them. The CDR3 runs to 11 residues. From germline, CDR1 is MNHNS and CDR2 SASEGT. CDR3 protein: CASSEQNEQFF. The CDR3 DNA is TGTGCCAGCAGTGAACAGAATGAGCAGTTCTTC.

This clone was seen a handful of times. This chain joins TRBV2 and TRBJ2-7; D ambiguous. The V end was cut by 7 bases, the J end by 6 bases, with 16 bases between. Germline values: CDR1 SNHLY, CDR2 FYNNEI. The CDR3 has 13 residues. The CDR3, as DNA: TGTGCCAGCATTCCGGTAGCCGCCGGCGAGCAGTACTTC. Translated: CASIPVAAGEQYF. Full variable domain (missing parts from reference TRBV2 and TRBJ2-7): EPEVTQTPSHQVTQMGQEVILRCVPISNHLYFYWYRQILGQKVEFLVSFYNNEISEKSEIFDDQFSVERPDGSNFTLKIRSTKLEDSAMYFCASIPVAAGEQYFGPGTRLTVT.

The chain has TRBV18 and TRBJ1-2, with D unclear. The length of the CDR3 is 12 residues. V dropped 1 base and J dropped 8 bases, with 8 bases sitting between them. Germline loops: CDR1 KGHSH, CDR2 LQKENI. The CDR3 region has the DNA TGTGCCAGCTCACCACAAGGGCACGGCTACACCTTC. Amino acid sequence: CASSPQGHGYTF.

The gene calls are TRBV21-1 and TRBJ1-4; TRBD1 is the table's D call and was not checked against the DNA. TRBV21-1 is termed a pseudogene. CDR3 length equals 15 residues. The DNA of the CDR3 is TGTGCCAGCGGCCAGGGGCTTTGGACTAATGAAAAACTGTTTTTT. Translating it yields CASGQGLWTNEKLFF.

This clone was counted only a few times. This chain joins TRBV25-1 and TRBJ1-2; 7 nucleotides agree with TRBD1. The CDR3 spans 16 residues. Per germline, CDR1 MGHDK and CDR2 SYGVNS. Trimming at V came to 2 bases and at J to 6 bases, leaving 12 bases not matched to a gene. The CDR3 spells CASSEHGGPRGNGYTF. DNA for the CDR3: TGTGCCAGCAGTGAACATGGAGGGCCCAGGGGGAATGGCTACACCTTC.

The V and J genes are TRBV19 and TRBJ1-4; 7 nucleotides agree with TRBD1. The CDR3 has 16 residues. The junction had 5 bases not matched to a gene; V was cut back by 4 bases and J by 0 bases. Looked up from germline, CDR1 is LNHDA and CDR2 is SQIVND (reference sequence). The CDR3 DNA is TGTGCCAGTAGTACGGGACAGATTGCAACTAATGAAAAACTGTTTTTT. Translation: CASSTGQIATNEKLFF.

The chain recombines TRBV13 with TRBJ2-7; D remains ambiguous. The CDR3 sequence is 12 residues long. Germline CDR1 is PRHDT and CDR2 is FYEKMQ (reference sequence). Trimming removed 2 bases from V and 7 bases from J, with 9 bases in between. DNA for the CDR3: TGTGCCAGCAGCTTATTACGTGGGGAGCAGTACTTC. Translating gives CASSLLRGEQYF.

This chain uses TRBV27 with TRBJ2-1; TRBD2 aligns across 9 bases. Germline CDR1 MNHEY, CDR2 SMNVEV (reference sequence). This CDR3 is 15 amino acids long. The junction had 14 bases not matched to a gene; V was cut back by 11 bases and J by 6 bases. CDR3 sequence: CASQRAGGPFNEQFF. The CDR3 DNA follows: TGTGCCTCTCAGAGGGCGGGGGGGCCTTTCAATGAGCAGTTCTTC.

The CDR3 coding sequence is TGTGCCAGCAGCTTGGGCAGGGGCGGTGGGGGCTCACCCCTCCACTTT. Translation: CASSLGRGGGGSPLHF. This rearrangement joins TRBV14 to TRBJ1-6, with D perhaps TRBD1 (6 bases). This CDR3 comprises 16 residues. CDR1 and CDR2 from the germline V gene are SGHDN and FVKESK. V lost 5 bases and J lost 10, with 21 bases in between.

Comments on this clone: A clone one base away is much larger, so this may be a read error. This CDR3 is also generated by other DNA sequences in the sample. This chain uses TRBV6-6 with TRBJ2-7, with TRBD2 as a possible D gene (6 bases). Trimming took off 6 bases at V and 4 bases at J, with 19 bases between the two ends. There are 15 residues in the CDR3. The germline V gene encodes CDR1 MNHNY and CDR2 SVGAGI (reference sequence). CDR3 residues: CASSPRDVSGYEQYF. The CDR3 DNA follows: TGTGCCAGCAGCCCCCGGGACGTTAGCGGTTACGAGCAGTACTTC.

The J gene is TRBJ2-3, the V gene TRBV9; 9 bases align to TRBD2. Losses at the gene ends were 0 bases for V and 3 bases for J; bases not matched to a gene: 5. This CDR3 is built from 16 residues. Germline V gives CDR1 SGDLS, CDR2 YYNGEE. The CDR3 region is CASSVVAGGPTDTQYF. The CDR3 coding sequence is TGTGCCAGCAGCGTAGTTGCGGGGGGGCCGACAGATACGCAGTATTTT. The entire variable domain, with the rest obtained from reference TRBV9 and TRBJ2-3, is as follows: DSGVTQTPKHLITATGQRVTLRCSPRSGDLSVYWYQQSLDQGLQFLIQYYNGEERAKGNILERFSAQQFPDLHSELNLSSLELGDSALYFCASSVVAGGPTDTQYFGPGTRLTVL.

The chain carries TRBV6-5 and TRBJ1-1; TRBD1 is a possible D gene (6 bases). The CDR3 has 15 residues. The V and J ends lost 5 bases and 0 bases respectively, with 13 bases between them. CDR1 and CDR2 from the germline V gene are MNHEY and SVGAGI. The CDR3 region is CASSLYRAMNTEAFF. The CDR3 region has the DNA TGTGCCAGCAGTCTTTACAGGGCCATGAACACTGAAGCTTTCTTT.

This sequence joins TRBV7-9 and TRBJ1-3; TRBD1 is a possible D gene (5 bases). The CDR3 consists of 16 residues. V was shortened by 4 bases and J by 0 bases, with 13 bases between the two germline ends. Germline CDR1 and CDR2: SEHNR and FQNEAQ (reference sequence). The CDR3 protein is CASSYSTGHSGNTIYF. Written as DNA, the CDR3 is TGTGCCAGCAGCTATAGCACAGGCCACTCTGGAAACACCATATATTTT.

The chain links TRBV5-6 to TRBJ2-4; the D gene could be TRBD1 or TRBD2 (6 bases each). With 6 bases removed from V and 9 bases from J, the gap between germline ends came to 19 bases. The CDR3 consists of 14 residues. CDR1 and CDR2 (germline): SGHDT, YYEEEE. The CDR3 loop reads CASKAGAYSGIQYF. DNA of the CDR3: TGTGCCAGCAAGGCAGGGGCTTATAGCGGCATTCAGTACTTC.

The CDR3: CASSLPPHTEAFF. CDR3 DNA: TGCGCCAGCAGCTTGCCCCCCCACACTGAAGCTTTCTTT. This rearrangement joins TRBV5-1 to TRBJ1-1; D gene uncertain. The CDR3 contains 13 residues. The V gene's germline CDR1 is SGHRS and CDR2 YFSETQ. Trimming removed 1 base from V and 3 bases from J, with 7 bases in between.

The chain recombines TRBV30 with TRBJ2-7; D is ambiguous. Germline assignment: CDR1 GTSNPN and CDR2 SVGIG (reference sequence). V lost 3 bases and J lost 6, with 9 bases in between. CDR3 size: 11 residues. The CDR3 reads CAWSAAVEQYF. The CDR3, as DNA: TGTGCCTGGAGCGCGGCCGTCGAGCAGTACTTC.

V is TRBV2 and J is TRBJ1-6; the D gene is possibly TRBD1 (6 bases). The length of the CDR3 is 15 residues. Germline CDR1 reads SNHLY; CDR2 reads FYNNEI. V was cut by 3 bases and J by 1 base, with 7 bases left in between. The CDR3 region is CASSDRGSYNSPLHF. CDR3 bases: TGTGCCAGCAGTGACAGGGGTTCCTATAATTCACCCCTCCACTTT.

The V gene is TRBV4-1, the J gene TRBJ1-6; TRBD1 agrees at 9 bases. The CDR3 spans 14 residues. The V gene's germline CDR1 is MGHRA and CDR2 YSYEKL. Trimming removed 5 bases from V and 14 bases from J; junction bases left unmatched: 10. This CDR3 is CASSFGTGREALHF. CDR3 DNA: TGCGCCAGCAGCTTCGGGACAGGGAGGGAAGCCCTCCACTTT.

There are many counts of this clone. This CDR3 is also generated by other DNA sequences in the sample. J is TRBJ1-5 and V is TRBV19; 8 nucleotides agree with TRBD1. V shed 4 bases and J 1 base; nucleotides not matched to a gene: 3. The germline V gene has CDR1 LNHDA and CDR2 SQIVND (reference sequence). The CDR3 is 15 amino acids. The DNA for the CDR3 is TGTGCCAGTAGTACACGACAGGGGAGCAATCAGCCCCAGCATTTT. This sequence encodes CASSTRQGSNQPQHF. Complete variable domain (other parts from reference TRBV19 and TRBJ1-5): DGGITQSPKYLFRKEGQNVTLSCEQNLNHDAMYWYRQDPGQGLRLIYYSQIVNDFQKGDIAEGYSVSREKKESFPLTVTSAQKNPTAFYLCASSTRQGSNQPQHFGDGTRLSIL.

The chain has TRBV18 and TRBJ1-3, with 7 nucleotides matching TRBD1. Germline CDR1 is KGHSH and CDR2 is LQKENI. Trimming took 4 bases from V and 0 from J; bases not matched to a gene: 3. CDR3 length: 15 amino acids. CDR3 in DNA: TGTGCCAGCTCACTTGACAGGGACTCTGGAAACACCATATATTTT. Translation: CASSLDRDSGNTIYF.

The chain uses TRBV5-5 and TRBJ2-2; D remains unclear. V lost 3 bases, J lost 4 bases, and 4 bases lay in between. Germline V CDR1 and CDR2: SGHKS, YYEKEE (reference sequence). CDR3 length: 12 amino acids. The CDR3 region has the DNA TGTGCCAGCAGCTCCCTCACCGGGGAGCTGTTTTTT. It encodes CASSSLTGELFF.

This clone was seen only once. CDR3 DNA: TGTGCCAGCAGCTCCCTAGCGGGGGGTCGCGGGGAGACCCAGTACTTC. Protein sequence: CASSSLAGGRGETQYF. The chain employs TRBV2 and TRBJ2-5; 11 nucleotides match TRBD2. The CDR3 contains 16 residues. The germline V gene has CDR1 SNHLY and CDR2 FYNNEI. V was pared by 6 bases and J by 5 bases, with 11 bases of the junction left unmatched.

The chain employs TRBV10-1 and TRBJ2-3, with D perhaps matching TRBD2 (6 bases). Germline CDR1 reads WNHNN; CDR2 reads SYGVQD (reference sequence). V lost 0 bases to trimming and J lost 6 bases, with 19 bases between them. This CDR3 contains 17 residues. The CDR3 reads CASSESFGGLGLDTQYF. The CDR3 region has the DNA TGCGCCAGCAGTGAGTCGTTCGGAGGGCTCGGGTTGGATACGCAGTATTTT.

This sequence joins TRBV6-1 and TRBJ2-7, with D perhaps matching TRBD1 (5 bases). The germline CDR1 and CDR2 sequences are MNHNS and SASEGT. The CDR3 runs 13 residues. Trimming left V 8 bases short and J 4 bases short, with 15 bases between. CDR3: CASGIDSTYEQYF. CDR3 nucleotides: TGTGCCAGCGGGATTGACAGTACATACGAGCAGTACTTC.

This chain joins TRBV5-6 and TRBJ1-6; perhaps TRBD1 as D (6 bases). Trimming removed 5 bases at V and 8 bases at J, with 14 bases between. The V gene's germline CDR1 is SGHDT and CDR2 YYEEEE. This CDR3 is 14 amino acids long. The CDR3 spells CASRQQGGDSPLHF. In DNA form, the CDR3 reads TGTGCCAGCAGACAACAGGGTGGGGATTCACCCCTCCACTTT. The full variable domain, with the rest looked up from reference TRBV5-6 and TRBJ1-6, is DAGVTQSPTHLIKTRGQQVTLRCSPKSGHDTVSWYQQALGQGPQFIFQYYEEEERQRGNFPDRFSGHQFPNYSSELNVNALLLGDSALYLCASRQQGGDSPLHFGNGTRLTVT.

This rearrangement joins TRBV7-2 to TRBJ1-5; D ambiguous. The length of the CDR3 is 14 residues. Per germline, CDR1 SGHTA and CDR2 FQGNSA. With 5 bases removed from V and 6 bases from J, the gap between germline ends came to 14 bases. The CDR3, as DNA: TGTGCCAGCAGCCCCTCGACTTGGGGTCAGCCCCAGCATTTT. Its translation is CASSPSTWGQPQHF.

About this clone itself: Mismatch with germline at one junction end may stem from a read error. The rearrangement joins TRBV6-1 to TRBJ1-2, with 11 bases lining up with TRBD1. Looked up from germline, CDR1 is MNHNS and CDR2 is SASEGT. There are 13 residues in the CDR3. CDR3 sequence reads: CASRGQRDRGTLF. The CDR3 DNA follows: TGTGCCAGCAGAGGCCAGCGGGACAGGGGGACCTTATTC.

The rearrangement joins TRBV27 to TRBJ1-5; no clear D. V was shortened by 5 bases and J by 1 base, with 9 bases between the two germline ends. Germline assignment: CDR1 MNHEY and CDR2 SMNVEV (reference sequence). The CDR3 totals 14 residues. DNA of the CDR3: TGTGCCAGCAGTCGTCTCCCGAGCAATCAGCCCCAGCATTTT. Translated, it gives CASSRLPSNQPQHF.

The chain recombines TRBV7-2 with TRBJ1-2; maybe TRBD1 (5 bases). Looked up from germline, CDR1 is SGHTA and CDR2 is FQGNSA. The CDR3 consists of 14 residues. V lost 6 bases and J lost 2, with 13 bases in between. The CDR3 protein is CASSPPGRNYGYTF. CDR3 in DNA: TGTGCCAGCAGTCCCCCGGGACGCAACTATGGCTACACCTTC.